This paragraph covers one TCR beta chain sequence. How the authors handled the data: Reference gene primers were amplified, and this amplification served to estimate nucleated cell counts. Assay used: immunoSEQ multiplex PCR; TCRdb lists only in-frame clones, some missing. Clonal size and the V and J genes are those of that table, whereas D and trimming came from the DNA. The table includes 250,000 to 300,000 clones, about 89% detected once. This sample was included in a study of blood T cell repertoires in COVID-19. About the research overall: Samples representing acute and convalescent COVID-19 were sourced from the United States, Italy and Spain. Sample material is recorded as cDNA or gDNA derived from T cells, B-cell-depleted T cells, or PBMCs.

The origin of this receptor is a man between 35 and 55 years old with acute or convalescent COVID-19. Sequenced input: peripheral blood.

The CDR3: CASSLGRAAGELFF. The CDR3 DNA follows: TGTGCCAGCAGCTTGGGCAGGGCGGCCGGGGAGCTGTTTTTT. The chain has TRBV7-9 and TRBJ2-2; tentatively, D is TRBD1 (5 bases). The ends were cut back, 3 bases at V and 6 bases at J, with 11 bases in the middle. Germline V gene sequence: CDR1 SEHNR, CDR2 FQNEAQ (reference sequence). The CDR3 is 14 amino acids.